The 28 T cell receptor beta chains in this list originate from one sample, sequenced in a study of blood T cell repertoires in COVID-19. The table came from immunoSEQ multiplex PCR; TCRdb's copy has only in-frame clones and leaves some out. The sample has 150,000 or so clones, approximately 79% seen once. The material sequenced was PBMCs or T cells enriched from blood (not recorded which). These receptors all come from a woman in her 50s who had recovered from COVID-19.

J is TRBJ2-1 and V is TRBV7-6; 8 bases are shared with TRBD1. The CDR3 length is 15 residues. J was trimmed by 6 bases and V by 4 bases; bases with no gene match: 8. The germline V gene encodes CDR1 SGHVS and CDR2 FNYEAQ. The CDR3 sequence: CASSSTGGKSNEQFF. The CDR3 coding sequence is TGTGCCAGCAGCTCAACAGGGGGTAAATCCAATGAGCAGTTCTTC.

This clone was found a few times. This chain joins TRBV2 and TRBJ2-2, with 10 bases that match TRBD2. The V and J ends lost 5 bases and 2 bases, in that order; junction bases with no gene match: 5. Per germline, CDR1 SNHLY and CDR2 FYNNEI. The CDR3 runs to 16 residues. The CDR3 DNA is TGTGCCAGCAGTAGGTTAGCGGGAGGAAACACCGGGGAGCTGTTTTTT. It codes for CASSRLAGGNTGELFF.

The chain couples TRBV21-1 to TRBJ2-7; TRBD1, as called in the table, went unchecked against the DNA. TRBV21-1 is noted as a pseudogene. The CDR3 extends over 16 amino acids. CDR3 DNA sequence: TGTGCCAGCAGCAAATGGTCACAGGTCGACTCCTACGAGCAGTACTTC. Translating gives CASSKWSQVDSYEQYF.

This CDR3 reads CASSFRLAGGLSSYNEQFF. The CDR3 DNA reads as TGTGCCAGCAGCTTCCGACTAGCGGGGGGACTGAGCTCCTACAATGAGCAGTTCTTC. The V and J genes are TRBV7-8 and TRBJ2-1, with 13 bases identical to TRBD2. The V and J ends lost 3 bases and 0 bases, in that order; junction bases with no gene match: 8. Per germline, CDR1 SGHVS and CDR2 FQNEAQ. This CDR3 is built from 19 residues.

In its sample, this clone was seen a few times. This chain connects TRBV4-1 to TRBJ1-2, with a possible D match to TRBD1 (6 bases). The CDR3 spans 15 residues. The germline V and J ends were trimmed by 0 bases and 4 bases, with 12 bases remaining between them. The germline V gene has CDR1 MGHRA and CDR2 YSYEKL. CDR3 nucleotides: TGCGCCAGCAGCCAAGATCAGGGGATTGGCTATGGCTACACCTTC. It is translated as CASSQDQGIGYGYTF.

The V gene is TRBV5-1, the J gene TRBJ1-1; possible D gene TRBD1, 5 bases. Germline V gene lookup returns CDR1 SGHRS and CDR2 YFSETQ. The CDR3 loop spans 14 amino acids. Trimming stripped 2 bases from V and 2 bases from J, with 10 bases between. CDR3: CASSFQTDNTEAFF. The CDR3 DNA sequence: TGCGCCAGCAGCTTTCAGACAGATAACACTGAAGCTTTCTTT.

The CDR3 sequence: CAIMGGGATNTGELFF. In nucleotides, the CDR3 is TGTGCCATCATGGGTGGCGGAGCAACGAACACCGGGGAGCTGTTTTTT. The rearrangement links TRBV10-3 to TRBJ2-2; D ambiguous. The germline gives CDR1 ENHRY, CDR2 SYGVKD. V was cut by 7 bases and J by 0 bases, with 15 bases left in between. The length of the CDR3 is 16 residues.

V and J are TRBV6-5 and TRBJ1-5; D unclear. The V gene's germline CDR1 is MNHEY and CDR2 SVGAGI. The V gene lost 3 bases and the J gene lost 1 base, with 10 bases spanning the gap. CDR3 length equals 15 residues. The CDR3 DNA sequence: TGTGCCAGCAGTTATTCCTCAGTCAGCAATCAGCCCCAGCATTTT. Protein product: CASSYSSVSNQPQHF.

This clone was observed a handful of times. This chain joins TRBV7-7 and TRBJ2-2; tentatively, D is TRBD1 (5 bases). The CDR3 is made up of 16 amino acids. CDR1 and CDR2 (germline): SSHAT, FNYEAQ (reference sequence). Trimming removed 3 bases at V and 4 bases at J, with 15 bases between. The CDR3 reads CASSLGPFGGTGELFF. CDR3 coding DNA: TGTGCCAGCAGCTTGGGGCCATTCGGTGGCACCGGGGAGCTGTTTTTT.

The chain uses TRBV6-5 and TRBJ1-1; D might be TRBD1 (6 bases). Per germline, CDR1 MNHEY and CDR2 SVGAGI. V shed 5 bases and J shed 3 bases, with 13 bases lying between them. CDR3 length: 14 amino acids. The CDR3 DNA is TGTGCCAGCAGTCAGATACGACAGGACACTGAAGCTTTCTTT. Its protein product is CASSQIRQDTEAFF.

The chain joins TRBV4-1 to TRBJ2-1; no clear D. Germline-derived CDR1 and CDR2 are MGHRA and YSYEKL. V gave up 4 bases and J gave up 5 bases, with 9 bases separating them. The CDR3 is made up of 13 amino acids. This chain's CDR3 is CASSRAPDNEQFF. CDR3 nucleotide sequence: TGCGCCAGCAGCCGCGCCCCTGACAATGAGCAGTTCTTC.

The chain uses TRBV5-4 and TRBJ2-7; 7 bases match TRBD1. The germline CDR1 and CDR2 sequences are SGHNT and YYREEE (reference sequence). The CDR3 length is 15 residues. J lost 4 bases, V lost 3 bases, and 10 bases had no gene match. The CDR3 loop is CASSYRGGFKYEQYF. The CDR3 DNA follows: TGTGCCAGCAGCTACAGGGGTGGGTTCAAGTACGAGCAGTACTTC.

This chain uses TRBV6-1 with TRBJ1-1; no clear D. V shed 1 base and J shed 3 bases, with 9 bases lying between them. The length of the CDR3 is 14 residues. The V gene's germline CDR1 is MNHNS and CDR2 SASEGT. Written as DNA, the CDR3 is TGTGCCAGCAGTGAAGGATTGAGTCACACTGAAGCTTTCTTT. Its protein product is CASSEGLSHTEAFF.

This chain links TRBV18 with TRBJ1-1; TRBD1 agrees at 7 bases. This CDR3 has 13 residues. Trimming took 5 bases from V and 7 from J; bases not matched to a gene: 7. Germline CDR1 reads KGHSH; CDR2 reads LQKENI. CDR3 bases: TGTGCCAGCTCAGAAACAGGGGCTGGTGAAGCTTTCTTT. Translating gives CASSETGAGEAFF.

The rearrangement uses TRBV23-1 and TRBJ2-1, with 16 bases that match TRBD2. TRBV23-1 is labeled an ORF, and its function is uncertain. Trimming cost V 7 bases and J 10 bases; bases outside gene matches: 28. The CDR3 contains 22 residues. The CDR3 protein is CASISARSMGLAGGPNHDEQFF. CDR3 nucleotide sequence: TGCGCCAGCATCTCCGCGCGGTCTATGGGACTAGCGGGAGGGCCAAACCACGACGAGCAGTTCTTC.

The J gene is TRBJ2-5, the V gene TRBV11-3; a possible D gene is TRBD2 (6 bases). This CDR3 region has 14 residues. The V gene lost 3 bases and the J gene lost 5 bases, with 13 bases spanning the gap. Germline CDR1 reads SGHNT; CDR2 reads YENEEA. The CDR3 sequence is CASSLGSSVETQYF. DNA for the CDR3: TGTGCCAGCAGCTTGGGGTCTAGCGTGGAGACCCAGTACTTC.

This clone has only a few counts. This rearrangement joins TRBV5-6 to TRBJ1-4; D ambiguous. This CDR3 comprises 13 residues. Germline loops: CDR1 SGHDT, CDR2 YYEEEE. The V end was cut by 0 bases, the J end by 6 bases, with 6 bases between. The CDR3 coding sequence is TGTGCCAGCAGCTTGGTACAGCATGAAAAACTGTTTTTT. Its protein product is CASSLVQHEKLFF.

V usage is TRBV7-9 and J usage is TRBJ1-1; 8 bases fit TRBD1. V shed 5 bases and J 6 bases; nucleotides not matched to a gene: 11. CDR1 and CDR2 (germline): SEHNR, FQNEAQ (reference sequence). The CDR3 runs to 15 residues. The CDR3, as DNA: TGTGCCAGCAGCCCATTCGGGCAGGGGGCCGCTGAAGCTTTCTTT. Protein product: CASSPFGQGAAEAFF.

The rearrangement uses TRBV7-3 and TRBJ1-1, with a weak D call TRBD1 (5 bases). This CDR3 region has 14 residues. The germline V gene encodes CDR1 SGHTA and CDR2 FQGTGA. Trimming removed 2 bases at V and 6 bases at J, with 13 bases between. CDR3: CASSLGAGLAEAFF. The CDR3 nucleotides read TGTGCCAGCAGCTTAGGGGCGGGGTTGGCTGAAGCTTTCTTT.

This clone was detected a few times. CDR3 amino acids: CASSREGGTKEQFF. The CDR3 DNA reads as TGTGCCAGCAGCCGGGAAGGGGGTACAAAAGAGCAGTTCTTC. This chain joins TRBV5-5 and TRBJ2-1; a possible D gene is TRBD1 (6 bases). CDR3 length: 14 residues. The germline V gene has CDR1 SGHKS and CDR2 YYEKEE (reference sequence). Trimming removed 4 bases from V and 10 bases from J, with 18 bases in between.

In its sample, this clone was seen a few times. The V call is TRBV5-8, the J call TRBJ1-5; 8 nucleotides match TRBD1. The CDR3 totals 15 residues. Germline V gene data show CDR1 as SGHTS and CDR2 as YDEGEE. The V and J ends lost 3 bases and 0 bases, in that order; junction bases with no gene match: 2. CDR3 in amino acids: CASSSGQVSNQPQHF. In nucleotides, the CDR3 is TGTGCCAGCAGCTCGGGACAGGTTAGCAATCAGCCCCAGCATTTT.

The chain recombines TRBV14 with TRBJ1-2; 11 nucleotides agree with TRBD1. Germline CDR1 is SGHDN and CDR2 is FVKESK. With V trimmed by 2 bases and J by 0 bases, 5 bases remained unmatched. The CDR3 contains 17 residues. CDR3 DNA: TGTGCCAGCAGCCAAAGGACAGGGGGCTCACCTAACTATGGCTACACCTTC. Translated: CASSQRTGGSPNYGYTF.

This clone occurred once. V usage is TRBV4-1 and J usage is TRBJ1-3; no firm D call. This CDR3 spans 14 amino acids. The V end lost 0 bases, the J end lost 4 bases, and 7 bases lay between the germline ends. Germline V CDR1 and CDR2: MGHRA, YSYEKL. CDR3 loop: CASSQDSRGNTIYF. In nucleotides, the CDR3 is TGCGCCAGCAGCCAAGACTCGCGAGGAAACACCATATATTTT.

This sequence joins TRBV7-9 and TRBJ2-6; 10 positions agree with TRBD1. The V and J ends lost 4 bases and 5 bases, in that order; junction bases with no gene match: 11. Germline values: CDR1 SEHNR, CDR2 FQNEAQ (reference sequence). The CDR3 is made up of 18 amino acids. CDR3: CASSSPGTGERWANVLTF. The CDR3 nucleotides read TGTGCCAGCAGCTCCCCCGGGACAGGGGAGCGTTGGGCCAACGTCCTGACTTTC.

The chain employs TRBV11-2 and TRBJ1-4, with D hard to call. CDR1 and CDR2 from the germline V gene are SGHAT and FQNNGV. CDR3 size: 15 residues. Trimming pared 5 bases from V and 0 bases from J, leaving 10 bases between. CDR3 nucleotide sequence: TGTGCCAGCAGCGTGACCAGCGCAACTAATGAAAAACTGTTTTTT. Its translation: CASSVTSATNEKLFF. Combining the CDR3 with reference TRBV11-2 and TRBJ1-4 gives the whole variable domain EAGVAQSPRYKIIEKRQSVAFWCNPISGHATLYWYQQILGQGPKLLIQFQNNGVVDDSQLPKDRFSAERLKGVDSTLKIQPAKLEDSAVYLCASSVTSATNEKLFFGSGTQLSVL.

The CDR3 region has the DNA TGTGCCAGCAGCTTCTCAGGGGGCGAGGGAAAACTGTTTTTT. It specifies CASSFSGGEGKLFF. V usage is TRBV5-4 and J usage is TRBJ1-4, with TRBD1 matching over 8 bases. CDR1 is SGHNT and CDR2 is YYREEE in the germline V gene (reference sequence). Trimming removed 2 bases from V and 10 bases from J; junction bases left unmatched: 7. This CDR3 has 14 residues.

This chain links TRBV28 with TRBJ1-3, with D hard to call. With 2 bases removed from V and 8 bases from J, the gap between germline ends came to 10 bases. The CDR3 covers 13 residues. Germline assignment: CDR1 MDHEN and CDR2 SYDVKM. The CDR3 nucleotides are TGTGCCAGCAGTTTAAACGGGGTTGACACCATATATTTT. It is translated as CASSLNGVDTIYF.

J is TRBJ1-2 and V is TRBV29-1, with 10 bases matching TRBD1. With V trimmed by 2 bases and J by 8 bases, 5 bases remained unmatched. Germline CDR1 is SQVTM and CDR2 is ANQGSEA. There are 13 residues in the CDR3. This CDR3 reads CSVERQGAGGYTF. CDR3 coding DNA: TGCAGCGTTGAAAGACAGGGGGCAGGGGGCTACACCTTC.